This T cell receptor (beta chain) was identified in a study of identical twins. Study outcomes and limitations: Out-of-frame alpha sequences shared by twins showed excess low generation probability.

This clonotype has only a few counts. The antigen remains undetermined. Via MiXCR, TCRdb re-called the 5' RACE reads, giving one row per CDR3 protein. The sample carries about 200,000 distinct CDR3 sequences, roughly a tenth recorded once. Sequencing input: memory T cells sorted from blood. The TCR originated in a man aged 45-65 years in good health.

DNA of the CDR3: TGCAGTGCTAGCCCCCGGGACCAGAGGAGCAATCAGCCCCAGCATTTT. It yields the protein CSASPRDQRSNQPQHF. The gene calls are TRBV20-1 and TRBJ1-5, with D possibly being TRBD1 (5 bases). The germline CDR1 and CDR2 sequences are DFQATT and SNEGSKA (reference sequence). Trimming stripped 3 bases from V and 1 base from J, with 16 bases between. CDR3 size: 16 residues.